This T cell receptor (beta chain) came from a study of T cells in Graves' hyperthyroidism and ophthalmopathy. Broader study findings: For ophthalmopathy, model prediction preceded onset by a median around 7 months.

J gave up 5 bases and V 3 bases, and 6 bases lay outside the gene matches. CDR3 size: 16 residues. From germline, CDR1 is SGHNT and CDR2 YENEEA. This clonotype was counted many times. The antigen remains unidentified. From RNA transcripts, TCR beta CDR3 regions were amplified. During a first-round RT-PCR of the TCR CDR3, the HTBI primer set was used. Via MiXCR, TCRdb re-called the multiplex PCR reads, giving one row per CDR3 protein. The data contain hundreds of thousands of distinct CDR3 sequences, about 15% of them seen just once; the ten biggest clones take up around 7%. The TCR was taken from a woman under 30 with Graves' hyperthyroidism. The J gene is TRBJ2-1, the V gene TRBV11-3; TRBD2 matches at 11 bases. The material sequenced was blood. This CDR3 is CASSFRETSGDNEQFF. For the CDR3, the DNA is TGTGCCAGCAGCTTCCGTGAGACTAGCGGGGACAATGAGCAGTTCTTC.